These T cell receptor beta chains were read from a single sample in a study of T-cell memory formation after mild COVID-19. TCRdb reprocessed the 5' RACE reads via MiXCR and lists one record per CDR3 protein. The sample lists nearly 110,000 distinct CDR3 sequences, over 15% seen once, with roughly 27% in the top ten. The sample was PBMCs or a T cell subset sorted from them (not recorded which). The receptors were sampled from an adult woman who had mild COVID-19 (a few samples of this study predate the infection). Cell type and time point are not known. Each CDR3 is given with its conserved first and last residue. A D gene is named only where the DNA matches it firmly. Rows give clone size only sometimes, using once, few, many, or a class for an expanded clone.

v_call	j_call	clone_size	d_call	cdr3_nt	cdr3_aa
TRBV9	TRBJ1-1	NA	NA	TGTGCCAGCAGCGTAAACTCAGGGACGAACACTGAAGCTTTCTTT	CASSVNSGTNTEAFF
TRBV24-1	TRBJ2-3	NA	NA	TGTGCCACCAGTGCGGGAGTTGGGACAGATACGCAGTATTTT	CATSAGVGTDTQYF
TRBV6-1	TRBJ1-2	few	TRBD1	TGTGCCAGCAGTGAACCGGGACAGAGATTTTTCTATGGCTACACCTTC	CASSEPGQRFFYGYTF
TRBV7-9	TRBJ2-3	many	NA	TGTGCCAGCAGCTTAGGAGGGGTTCTGAGGACAGATACGCAGTATTTT	CASSLGGVLRTDTQYF
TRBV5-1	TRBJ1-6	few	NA	TGCGCCAGCAGCTTGGCGGGGTGGAATTCACCCCTCCACTTT	CASSLAGWNSPLHF
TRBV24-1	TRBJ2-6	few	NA	TGTGCCACCAGTGCTGCGGGGACAGATGGGGCCAACGTCCTGACTTTC	CATSAAGTDGANVLTF
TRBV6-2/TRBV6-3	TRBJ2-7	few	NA	TGTGCCAGCAGTTACGCGGGACAGTACGAGCAGTACTTC	CASSYAGQYEQYF
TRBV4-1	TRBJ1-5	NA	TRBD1	TGCGCCAGCAGCCCCGGACAGGGGCGCAAGGGGCATAGCAATCAGCCCCAGCATTTT	CASSPGQGRKGHSNQPQHF
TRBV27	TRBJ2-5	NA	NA	TGTGCCAGCAGCCCCATACTAGGTACTGTGGAGACCCAGTACTTC	CASSPILGTVETQYF
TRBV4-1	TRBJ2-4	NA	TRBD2	TGCGCCAGCAGCCAAGATGCCCTTGGACTAGCGGGGGATGGGAACATTCAGTACTTC	CASSQDALGLAGDGNIQYF
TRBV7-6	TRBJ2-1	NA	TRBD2	TGTGCCAGCAGCTCAGGGACTAGCGGGTGGGATTACAATGAGCAGTTCTTC	CASSSGTSGWDYNEQFF
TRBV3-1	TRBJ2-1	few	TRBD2	TGTGCCAGCAGCCAAAGTCCAATAGCGGGGGGGCCCAATGAGCAGTTCTTC	CASSQSPIAGGPNEQFF
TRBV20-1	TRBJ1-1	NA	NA	TGCAGTGCTAGGGGGACACTGAACACTGAAGCTTTCTTT	CSARGTLNTEAFF
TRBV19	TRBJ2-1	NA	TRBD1	TGTGCCAGTAGACAACTTGGACAGGGTGAGTGGAATGAGCAGTTCTTC	CASRQLGQGEWNEQFF
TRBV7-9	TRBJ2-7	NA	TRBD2	TGTGCCAGCAGCTCGCTAGCGGATCGGTCCTACGAGCAGTACTTC	CASSSLADRSYEQYF
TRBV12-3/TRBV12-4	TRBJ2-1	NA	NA	TGTGCCAGCAGTTTACAGAGCTCCTACAATGAGCAGTTCTTC	CASSLQSSYNEQFF
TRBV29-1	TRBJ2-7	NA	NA	TGCAGCGTTGTCCCGCGGGGCTCCTACGAGCAGTACTTC	CSVVPRGSYEQYF
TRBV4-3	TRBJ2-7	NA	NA	TGCGCCAGCAGCCAAGGGACAGCCGACCACGAGCAGTACTTC	CASSQGTADHEQYF
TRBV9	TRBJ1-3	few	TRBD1	TGTGCCAGCAGCGTCGACAGGGAAGGAGGAAACACCATATATTTT	CASSVDREGGNTIYF
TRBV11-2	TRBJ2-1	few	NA	TGTGCCAGCAGCCCCGAGGGGAGCAACGACAATGAGCAGTTCTTC	CASSPEGSNDNEQFF
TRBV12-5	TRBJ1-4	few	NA	TGTGCTAGTGGCTTTGACCTGGAAAAACTGTTTTTT	CASGFDLEKLFF
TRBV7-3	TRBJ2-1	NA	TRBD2	TGTGCCAGCAGCTTTACGGGACTAGCGGGAGGGCCCTTCTACAATGAGCAGTTCTTC	CASSFTGLAGGPFYNEQFF
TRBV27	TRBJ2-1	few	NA	TGTGCCAGCGGACGGGGCAATGAGCAGTTCTTC	CASGRGNEQFF
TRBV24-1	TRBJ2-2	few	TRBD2	TGTGCCACCAGTGTTGGCCGAATTGTAGCGGGAGGGAACCCCGGGGAGCTGTTTTTT	CATSVGRIVAGGNPGELFF
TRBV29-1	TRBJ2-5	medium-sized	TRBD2	TGCAGCGTTGAGCCTATGACTAGCGGGGGGGCCTACGGGCAAGAGACCCAGTACTTC	CSVEPMTSGGAYGQETQYF
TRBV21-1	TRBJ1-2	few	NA	TGTGCCAGCAGCAGTGCCGGGACAGGGAATGGCTACACCTTC	CASSSAGTGNGYTF
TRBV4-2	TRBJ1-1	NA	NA	TGTGCCAGCAGCCAGGGCCAGAACACTGAAGCTTACTTT	CASSQGQNTEAYF